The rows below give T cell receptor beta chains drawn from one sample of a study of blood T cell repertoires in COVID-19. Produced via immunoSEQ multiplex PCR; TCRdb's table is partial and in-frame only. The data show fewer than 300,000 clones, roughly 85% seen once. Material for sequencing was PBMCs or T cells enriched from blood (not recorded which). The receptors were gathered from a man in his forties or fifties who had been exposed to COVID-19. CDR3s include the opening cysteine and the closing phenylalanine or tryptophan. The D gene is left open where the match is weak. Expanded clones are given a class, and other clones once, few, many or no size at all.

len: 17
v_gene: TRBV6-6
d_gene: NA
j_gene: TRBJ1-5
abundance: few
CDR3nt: TGTGCCAGCAGTCTCAGCGGACAGCTAATTAGCAATCAGCCCCAGCATTTT
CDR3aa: CASSLSGQLISNQPQHF

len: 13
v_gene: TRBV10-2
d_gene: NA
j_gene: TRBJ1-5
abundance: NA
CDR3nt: TGCGCCACGCGGGGCTTCCTCAATCAGCCCCAGCATTTT
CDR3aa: CATRGFLNQPQHF

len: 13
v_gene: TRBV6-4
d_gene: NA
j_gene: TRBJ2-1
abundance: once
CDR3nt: TGTGCCAGCAGTGACGGGAGGCGCAATGAGCAGTTCTTC
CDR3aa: CASSDGRRNEQFF

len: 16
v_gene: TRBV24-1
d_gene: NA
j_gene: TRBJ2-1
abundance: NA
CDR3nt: TGTGCCACCAGTGATGCTGCGAGGTTCGCCTACAATGAGCAGTTCTTC
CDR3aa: CATSDAARFAYNEQFF

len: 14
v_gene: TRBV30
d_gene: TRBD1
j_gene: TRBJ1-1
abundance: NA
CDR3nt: TGTGCCTGGAGCACAGGGGCGGGTTTAACTGAAGCTTTCTTT
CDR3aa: CAWSTGAGLTEAFF

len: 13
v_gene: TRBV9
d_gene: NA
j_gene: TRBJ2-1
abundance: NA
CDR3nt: TGTGCCAGCAGCATGTCGGGTTACAATGAGCAGTTCTTC
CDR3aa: CASSMSGYNEQFF

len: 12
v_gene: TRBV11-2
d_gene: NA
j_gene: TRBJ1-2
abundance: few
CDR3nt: TGTGCCAGCAGCTTAGAGGGGAGAGGCTACACCTTC
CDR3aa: CASSLEGRGYTF

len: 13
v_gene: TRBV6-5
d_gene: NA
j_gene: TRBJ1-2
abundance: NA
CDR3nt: TGTGCCAGCTCTAGCACACTCCTCGGTGAGGACACCTTC
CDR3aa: CASSSTLLGEDTF

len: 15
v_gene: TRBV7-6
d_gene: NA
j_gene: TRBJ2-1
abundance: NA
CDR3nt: TGTGCCAGCAGCCCCCAATCGACTAGTTCCAATGAGCAGTTCTTC
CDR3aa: CASSPQSTSSNEQFF

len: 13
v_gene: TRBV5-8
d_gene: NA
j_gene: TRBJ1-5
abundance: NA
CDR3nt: TGTGCCAGCAGCTTGGCGGGGAATCAGCCCCAGCATTTT
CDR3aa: CASSLAGNQPQHF

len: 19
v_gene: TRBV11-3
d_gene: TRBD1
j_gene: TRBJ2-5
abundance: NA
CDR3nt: TGTGCCAGCAGCTTAGATCCCTCATCCTGGACAGGGGGAACGGAGACCCAGTACTTC
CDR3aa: CASSLDPSSWTGGTETQYF

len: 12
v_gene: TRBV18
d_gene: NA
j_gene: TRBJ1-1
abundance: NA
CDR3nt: TGTGCCAGCTCACAGGAGGGGACTGAAGCTTTCTTT
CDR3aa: CASSQEGTEAFF

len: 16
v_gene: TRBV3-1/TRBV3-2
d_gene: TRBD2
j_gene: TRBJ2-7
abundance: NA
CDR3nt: TGTGCCAGCAGCCAAGTGGTACTAGCGGGACCCTCCGAGCAGTACTTC
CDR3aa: CASSQVVLAGPSEQYF

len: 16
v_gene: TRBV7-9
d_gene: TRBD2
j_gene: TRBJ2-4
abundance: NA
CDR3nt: TGTGCCAGCAGCTCCCAGGGTCGGGGGGTCTACGACATTCAGTACTTC
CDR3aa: CASSSQGRGVYDIQYF

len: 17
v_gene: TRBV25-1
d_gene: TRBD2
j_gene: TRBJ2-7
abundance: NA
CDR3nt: TGTGCCAGCAGTGAATCGGGCCGAGCGGGATATTCCTACGAGCAGTACTTC
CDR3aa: CASSESGRAGYSYEQYF

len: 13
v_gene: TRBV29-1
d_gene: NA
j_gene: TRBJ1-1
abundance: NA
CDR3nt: TGCAGCGTTGTAGGGGGAGGGTACACTGAAGCTTTCTTT
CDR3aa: CSVVGGGYTEAFF

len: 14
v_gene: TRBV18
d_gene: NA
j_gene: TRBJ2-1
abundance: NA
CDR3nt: TGTGCCAGCTCACCACCAATGCGGGTAAATGAGCAGTTCTTC
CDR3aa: CASSPPMRVNEQFF

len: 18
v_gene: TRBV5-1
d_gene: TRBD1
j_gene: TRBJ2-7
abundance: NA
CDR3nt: TGCGCCAGCAGCTTGTACCCCCCCCGGGACAGGGGAAATGACGAGCAGTACTTC
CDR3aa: CASSLYPPRDRGNDEQYF

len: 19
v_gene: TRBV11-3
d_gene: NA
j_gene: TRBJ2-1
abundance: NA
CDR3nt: TGTGCCAGCAGCTTCTCTGTACCGTTCGCGGGGAGCTCCTACAATGAGCAGTTCTTC
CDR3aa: CASSFSVPFAGSSYNEQFF

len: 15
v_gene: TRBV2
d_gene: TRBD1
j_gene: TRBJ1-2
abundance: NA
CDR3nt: TGTGCCAGCAAGGACAGGGGCCGCAAAGAGTATGGCTACACCTTC
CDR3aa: CASKDRGRKEYGYTF

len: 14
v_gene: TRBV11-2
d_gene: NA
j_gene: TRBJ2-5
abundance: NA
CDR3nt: TGTGCCAGCCTACACAGGGTTGGTGGAGAGACCCAGTACTTC
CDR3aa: CASLHRVGGETQYF

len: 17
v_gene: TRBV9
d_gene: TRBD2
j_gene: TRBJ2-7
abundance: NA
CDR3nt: TGTGCCAGCAGCTTCCGGCCGACTAGCGATCGCTCCTACGAGCAGTACTTC
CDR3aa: CASSFRPTSDRSYEQYF

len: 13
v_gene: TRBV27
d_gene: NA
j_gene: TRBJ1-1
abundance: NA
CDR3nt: TGTGCCAGCAGAAGTGGAGTGGCAGTCGAAGCTTTCTTT
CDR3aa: CASRSGVAVEAFF

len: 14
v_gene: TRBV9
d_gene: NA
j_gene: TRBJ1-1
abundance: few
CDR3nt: TGTGCCAGCAGCGTAAGAACCGTAGACACTGAAGCTTTCTTT
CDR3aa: CASSVRTVDTEAFF

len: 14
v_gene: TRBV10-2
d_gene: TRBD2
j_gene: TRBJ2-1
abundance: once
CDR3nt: TGCGCCAGCAGTGAGTCGACCGGGACTATTGAGCAGTTCTTC
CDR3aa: CASSESTGTIEQFF

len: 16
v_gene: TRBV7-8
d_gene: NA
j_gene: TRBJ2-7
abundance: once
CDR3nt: TGTGCCAGCAGCTTAAGATCGACGGGAGTTCGCTACGAGCAGTACTTC
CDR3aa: CASSLRSTGVRYEQYF

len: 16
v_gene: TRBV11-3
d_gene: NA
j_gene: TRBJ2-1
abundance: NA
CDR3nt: TGTGCCAGCAGCTTAGATTCCCCGATAGCCTTGGATGAGCAGTTCTTC
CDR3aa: CASSLDSPIALDEQFF

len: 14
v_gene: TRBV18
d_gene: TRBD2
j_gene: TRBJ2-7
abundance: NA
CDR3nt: TGTGCCAGCTGGTCCGGGACTAGCGGCTACGAGCAGTACTTC
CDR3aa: CASWSGTSGYEQYF

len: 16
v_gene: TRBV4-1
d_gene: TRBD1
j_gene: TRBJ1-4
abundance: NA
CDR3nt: TGCGCCAGCAGCGAGACAGGGGGCAGTCTCGTGGAAAAACTGTTTTTT
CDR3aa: CASSETGGSLVEKLFF

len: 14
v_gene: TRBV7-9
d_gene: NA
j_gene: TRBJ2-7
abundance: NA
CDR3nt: TGTGCCAGCAGCTTAGCGGGAGGAGGGGACGAGCAGTACTTC
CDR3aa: CASSLAGGGDEQYF

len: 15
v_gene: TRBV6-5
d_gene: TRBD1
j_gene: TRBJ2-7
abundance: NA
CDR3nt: TGTGCCAGCAGTTACTCCCCGGACAGGACCTACGAGCAGTACTTC
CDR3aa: CASSYSPDRTYEQYF

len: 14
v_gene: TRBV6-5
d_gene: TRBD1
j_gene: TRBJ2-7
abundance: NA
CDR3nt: TGTGCCAGCAGTTCCCGACAGGGGGCTTACGAGCAGTACTTC
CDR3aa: CASSSRQGAYEQYF